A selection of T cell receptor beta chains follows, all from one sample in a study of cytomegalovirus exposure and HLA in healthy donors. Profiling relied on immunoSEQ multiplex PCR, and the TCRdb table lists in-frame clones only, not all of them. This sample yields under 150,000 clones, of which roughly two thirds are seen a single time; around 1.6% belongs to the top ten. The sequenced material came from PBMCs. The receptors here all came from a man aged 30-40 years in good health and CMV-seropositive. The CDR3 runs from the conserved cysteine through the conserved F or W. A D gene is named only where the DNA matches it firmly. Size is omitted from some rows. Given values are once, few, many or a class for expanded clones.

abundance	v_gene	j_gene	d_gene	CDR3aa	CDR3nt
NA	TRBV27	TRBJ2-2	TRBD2	CASRRLAGGAGELFF	TGTGCCAGCAGGAGACTAGCGGGAGGAGCCGGGGAGCTGTTTTTT
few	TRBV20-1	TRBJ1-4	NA	CSARQGEKLFF	TGCAGTGCCCGGCAGGGGGAAAAACTGTTTTTT
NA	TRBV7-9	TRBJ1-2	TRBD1	CASSLETGELYGYTF	TGTGCCAGCAGCTTAGAGACAGGGGAACTTTATGGCTACACCTTC
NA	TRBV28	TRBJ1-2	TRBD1	CASSLTGGAGGYTF	TGTGCCAGCAGTTTGACAGGGGGCGCGGGGGGCTACACCTTC
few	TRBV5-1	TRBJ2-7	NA	CASSRTHDYEQYF	TGCGCCAGCAGCCGAACCCATGACTACGAGCAGTACTTC
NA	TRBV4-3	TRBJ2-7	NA	CASSQGGVMNEQYF	TGCGCCAGCAGCCAAGGGGGGGTGATGAACGAGCAGTACTTC
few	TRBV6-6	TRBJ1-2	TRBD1	CASTHRTGWGYTF	TGTGCCAGCACTCACAGGACAGGGTGGGGCTACACCTTC
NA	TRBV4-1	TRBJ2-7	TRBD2	CASSLGTSGRAIYEQYF	TGCGCCAGCAGCCTCGGGACTAGCGGGAGGGCTATCTACGAGCAGTACTTC
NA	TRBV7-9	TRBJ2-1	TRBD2	CASSLWLAGSYNEQFF	TGTGCCAGCAGCTTATGGCTAGCGGGTTCCTACAATGAGCAGTTCTTC
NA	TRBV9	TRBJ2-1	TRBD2	CASSVGGGFEQFF	TGTGCCAGCAGCGTAGGGGGGGGTTTTGAGCAGTTCTTC
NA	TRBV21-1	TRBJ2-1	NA	CASSKAYRQGSYNEQFF	TGTGCCAGCAGCAAAGCGTATAGGCAGGGAAGCTACAATGAGCAGTTCTTC
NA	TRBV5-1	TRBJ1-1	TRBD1	CASSLDWTGGDTEAFF	TGCGCCAGCAGCTTGGATTGGACAGGGGGAGACACTGAAGCTTTCTTT
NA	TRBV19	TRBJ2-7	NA	CASMNKGLERKQYF	TGTGCCAGTATGAATAAGGGGTTAGAGCGAAAGCAGTACTTC
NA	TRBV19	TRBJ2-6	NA	CASRTIHSGANVLTF	TGTGCCAGTAGGACTATTCACTCTGGGGCCAACGTCCTGACTTTC
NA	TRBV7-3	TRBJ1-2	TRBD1	CASSSGQVYGYTF	TGTGCCAGCAGCTCGGGACAGGTCTATGGCTACACCTTC
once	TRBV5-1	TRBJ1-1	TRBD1	CASGQGVGGEAFF	TGCGCCAGCGGACAGGGTGTGGGAGGCGAAGCTTTCTTT
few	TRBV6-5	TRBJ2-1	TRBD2	CASSYDGLAVANEQFF	TGTGCCAGCAGTTACGATGGACTAGCGGTCGCCAATGAGCAGTTCTTC